The 24 T cell receptor beta chains in this list originate from one sample, sequenced in a study of PD-L1 blockade in urothelial cancer. The time point is: pretreatment peripheral blood. Generated by immunoSEQ multiplex PCR, the TCRdb table keeps only in-frame clones and is missing some. This sample yields roughly 100,000 clones, of which 80% to 90% are seen a single time; roughly 0.97% belongs to the top ten. The sample here was PBMCs, taken around atezolizumab (anti-PD-L1) treatment. Receptors were obtained from a woman of 80 years or more with urothelial cancer.

The chain combines TRBV7-2 with TRBJ1-5; the D gene is possibly TRBD1 (6 bases). Trimming left V 6 bases short and J 5 bases short, with 17 bases between. This CDR3 contains 15 residues. Germline V CDR1 and CDR2: SGHTA, FQGNSA. Written as DNA, the CDR3 is TGTGCCAGCAGGAGCGGGGGGGCAACTTATCAGCCCCAGCATTTT. It is translated as CASRSGGATYQPQHF.

Comments on this clone: The same CDR3 is also encoded by other DNA sequences in this sample. The chain links TRBV29-1 to TRBJ2-7; 10 nucleotides align to TRBD2. Germline assignment: CDR1 SQVTM and CDR2 ANQGSEA. The J segment lost 4 bases and the V segment lost 6 bases, leaving 3 bases of the junction unmatched. This CDR3 comprises 12 residues. The CDR3 loop is CSVASGSYEQYF. The CDR3 bases are TGCAGCGTCGCTAGCGGGAGTTACGAGCAGTACTTC.

V usage is TRBV28 and J usage is TRBJ1-1; 9 nucleotides align to TRBD1. Germline V lookup: CDR1 MDHEN, CDR2 SYDVKM. This CDR3 is built from 15 residues. The J segment lost 4 bases and the V segment lost 4 bases, leaving 7 bases of the junction unmatched. The CDR3 DNA sequence: TGTGCCAGCAGTTCTATGACAGGGGGGGGCACTGAAGCTTTCTTT. Protein: CASSSMTGGGTEAFF.

This chain connects TRBV28 to TRBJ1-5, with D unclear. Germline CDR1 is MDHEN and CDR2 is SYDVKM. The CDR3 runs to 13 residues. The V and J ends lost 3 bases and 4 bases respectively, with 7 bases between them. CDR3 sequence: CASSFGGNQPQHF. The CDR3 DNA reads TGTGCCAGCAGTTTCGGCGGTAATCAGCCCCAGCATTTT.

V and J are TRBV2 and TRBJ2-5; D is uncertain. Per germline, CDR1 SNHLY and CDR2 FYNNEI. The CDR3 sequence is 12 residues long. Trimming removed 7 bases at V and 3 bases at J, with 9 bases between. CDR3 DNA sequence: TGTGCCAGCACCTCGAGCGAAGAGACCCAGTACTTC. It encodes CASTSSEETQYF. Drawing the rest from reference TRBV2 and TRBJ2-5, the complete variable domain is EPEVTQTPSHQVTQMGQEVILRCVPISNHLYFYWYRQILGQKVEFLVSFYNNEISEKSEIFDDQFSVERPDGSNFTLKIRSTKLEDSAMYFCASTSSEETQYFGPGTRLLVL.

V and J are TRBV9 and TRBJ2-6, with TRBD1 matching over 7 bases. Germline V gives CDR1 SGDLS, CDR2 YYNGEE. Trimming removed 5 bases from V and 0 bases from J; junction bases left unmatched: 8. This CDR3 is built from 17 residues. The CDR3 region is CASSVTGASSGANVLTF. The CDR3, as DNA: TGTGCCAGCAGTGTTACAGGGGCTTCCTCTGGGGCCAACGTCCTGACTTTC.

The gene calls are TRBV7-9 and TRBJ2-2; D is unclear. CDR3 size: 16 residues. Germline V gives CDR1 SEHNR, CDR2 FQNEAQ (reference sequence). Trimming cost V 0 bases and J 4 bases, with 12 bases left between them. Here the CDR3 DNA reads TGTGCCAGCAGCTTAGCCGGCTCCCGAGGCACCGGGGAGCTGTTTTTT. This sequence encodes CASSLAGSRGTGELFF.

The rearrangement joins TRBV6-1 to TRBJ2-7; weak D call: TRBD1 (5 bases). CDR1 MNHNS and CDR2 SASEGT come from the germline V gene. The CDR3 loop spans 15 amino acids. V shed 3 bases and J shed 3 bases, with 15 bases lying between them. CDR3 sequence (DNA): TGTGCCAGCAGTGAGGGTCTTCCAGGGTTCTACGAGCAGTACTTC. Amino acid sequence: CASSEGLPGFYEQYF.

CDR3 region: CASSFEWGGYEQYF. CDR3 DNA sequence: TGCGCCAGCAGCTTTGAGTGGGGGGGATACGAGCAGTACTTC. The chain couples TRBV5-1 to TRBJ2-7; 7 bases are shared with TRBD2. Germline V gene sequence: CDR1 SGHRS, CDR2 YFSETQ. The J segment lost 4 bases and the V segment lost 2 bases, leaving 6 bases of the junction unmatched. The CDR3 is 14 amino acids.

V is TRBV27 and J is TRBJ2-1; a possible D gene is TRBD2 (6 bases). The CDR3 is 15 residues long. The ends were cut back, 5 bases at V and 2 bases at J, with 13 bases in the middle. Germline V gene sequence: CDR1 MNHEY, CDR2 SMNVEV (reference sequence). CDR3 sequence (DNA): TGTGCCAGCAGTCCCCTAGCGATAACCTACAATGAGCAGTTCTTC. Residues: CASSPLAITYNEQFF.

The chain couples TRBV28 to TRBJ1-5; TRBD1 might be the D (6 bases). Germline CDR1 is MDHEN and CDR2 is SYDVKM. V lost 8 bases and J 5 bases, leaving 25 bases between the germline ends. The CDR3 has 17 residues. The CDR3 protein is CASGLGRTGRVYQPQHF. CDR3 DNA: TGTGCCAGCGGATTGGGGAGAACAGGGAGAGTATATCAGCCCCAGCATTTT.

The V and J genes are TRBV7-9 and TRBJ2-1, with D perhaps TRBD1 (6 bases). The V gene lost 10 bases and the J gene lost 0 bases, with 10 bases spanning the gap. In germline, CDR1 is SEHNR, CDR2 FQNEAQ (reference sequence). The CDR3 spans 13 residues. CDR3 sequence: CAISDSSYNEQFF. The CDR3 region has the DNA TGTGCCATCTCGGACAGCTCCTACAATGAGCAGTTCTTC.

This chain links TRBV7-7 with TRBJ2-1; D perhaps matches TRBD2 (6 bases). The V gene lost 5 bases and the J gene lost 0 bases, with 11 bases spanning the gap. The CDR3 has 15 amino acids. Germline lookup yields CDR1 SSHAT and CDR2 FNYEAQ (reference sequence). The CDR3 DNA is TGTGCCAGCAGCCGGGAGATAACCTCCTACAATGAGCAGTTCTTC. Translation gives CASSREITSYNEQFF.

The chain links TRBV6-5 to TRBJ2-1; D is perhaps TRBD2 (6 bases). CDR1 is MNHEY and CDR2 is SVGAGI in the germline V gene. This CDR3 contains 15 residues. Trimming removed 3 bases at V and 2 bases at J, with 11 bases between. The CDR3 DNA is TGTGCCAGCAGTTATGGGAGGCAAGCCTACAATGAGCAGTTCTTC. Translated, it gives CASSYGRQAYNEQFF.

The chain uses TRBV14 and TRBJ2-7; 7 bases line up with TRBD1. Germline CDR1 reads SGHDN; CDR2 reads FVKESK. The junction had 8 bases not matched to a gene; V was cut back by 3 bases and J by 9 bases. The CDR3 spans 13 residues. The DNA for the CDR3 is TGTGCCAGCAGCCAGTCGACAGGGTATGTGCAGTACTTC. It is translated as CASSQSTGYVQYF.

The chain joins TRBV5-4 to TRBJ2-2; 7 bases match TRBD1. Germline CDR1 SGHNT, CDR2 YYREEE (reference sequence). Trimming took 4 bases from V and 1 from J; bases not matched to a gene: 4. The length of the CDR3 is 15 residues. CDR3 residues: CASSPTGKNTGELFF. CDR3 nucleotide sequence: TGTGCCAGCAGCCCGACAGGGAAGAACACCGGGGAGCTGTTTTTT. Looking up the rest from reference TRBV5-4 and TRBJ2-2 gives the full variable domain: ETGVTQSPTHLIKTRGQQVTLRCSSQSGHNTVSWYQQALGQGPQFIFQYYREEENGRGNFPPRFSGLQFPNYSSELNVNALELDDSALYLCASSPTGKNTGELFFGEGSRLTVL.

The chain couples TRBV5-1 to TRBJ2-7, with 7 bases matching TRBD2. Looked up from germline, CDR1 is SGHRS and CDR2 is YFSETQ. Unmatched junction bases numbered 24, after V lost 4 bases and J lost 2 bases. There are 20 residues in the CDR3. The CDR3 nucleotides read TGCGCCAGCAGCCCACGGCCGAGGGCTAGCGGCCTTGAGCGGCCCTACGAGCAGTACTTC. This encodes CASSPRPRASGLERPYEQYF.

V and J are TRBV10-3 and TRBJ1-1; TRBD1 is a possible D gene (6 bases). The CDR3 runs to 15 residues. Germline V CDR1 and CDR2: ENHRY, SYGVKD. V dropped 5 bases and J dropped 1 base, with 14 bases sitting between them. CDR3 region: CAISKSSDRNTEAFF. Written as DNA, the CDR3 is TGTGCCATCAGTAAGAGCTCGGACAGGAACACTGAAGCTTTCTTT.

The gene calls are TRBV25-1 and TRBJ2-6; a weak D match, TRBD1 (6 bases). Per germline, CDR1 MGHDK and CDR2 SYGVNS. Trimming took 7 bases from V and 0 from J, leaving 19 bases between them. The CDR3 runs 18 residues. CDR3 DNA sequence: TGTGCCAGCAAGTCCTACAGGGTGTCCCTCTCTGGGGCCAACGTCCTGACTTTC. Its translation: CASKSYRVSLSGANVLTF.

The gene calls are TRBV29-1 and TRBJ2-2; TRBD2 matches at 9 bases. The CDR3 consists of 15 residues. Germline V gene data show CDR1 as SQVTM and CDR2 as ANQGSEA. V shed 7 bases, J shed 7 bases, and the junction held 13 bases outside the gene matches. The chain's CDR3 is CSALRPSGKVGELFF. CDR3 nucleotides: TGCAGCGCCCTGCGCCCTAGCGGGAAGGTCGGGGAGCTGTTTTTT.

The V gene is TRBV18, the J gene TRBJ2-1; TRBD2 matches 15 bases. The CDR3 contains 16 residues. CDR1 and CDR2 (germline): KGHSH, LQKENI. The V gene end was trimmed by 3 bases and the J gene end by 7 bases; junction bases not matched to a gene: 4. CDR3 in DNA: TGTGCCAGCTCACCGGGGACTAGCGGGAGGCATAATGAGCAGTTCTTC. This encodes CASSPGTSGRHNEQFF.

This sequence joins TRBV6-1 and TRBJ2-2; D might be TRBD2 (6 bases). The CDR3 loop spans 14 amino acids. V was shortened by 7 bases and J by 6 bases, with 15 bases between the two germline ends. The germline gives CDR1 MNHNS, CDR2 SASEGT. The CDR3 reads CASTIRRGAGELFF. The CDR3 coding sequence is TGTGCCAGCACTATCAGGAGGGGAGCCGGGGAGCTGTTTTTT.

The rearrangement uses TRBV2 and TRBJ2-7; weak D call: TRBD1 (6 bases). CDR1 SNHLY and CDR2 FYNNEI come from the germline V gene. The CDR3 has 14 amino acids. The V end was cut by 4 bases, the J end by 2 bases, with 12 bases between. The CDR3, as DNA: TGTGCCAGCAGTGGGGACAATCGGGCCTACGAGCAGTACTTC. It codes for CASSGDNRAYEQYF.

The chain employs TRBV11-2 and TRBJ1-3; D call uncertain. Trimming removed 1 base at V and 0 bases at J, with 7 bases between. Germline lookup yields CDR1 SGHAT and CDR2 FQNNGV. The CDR3 extends over 15 amino acids. The CDR3 nucleotides are TGTGCCAGCAGCTTAGCTCGGGACTCTGGAAACACCATATATTTT. It is translated as CASSLARDSGNTIYF.